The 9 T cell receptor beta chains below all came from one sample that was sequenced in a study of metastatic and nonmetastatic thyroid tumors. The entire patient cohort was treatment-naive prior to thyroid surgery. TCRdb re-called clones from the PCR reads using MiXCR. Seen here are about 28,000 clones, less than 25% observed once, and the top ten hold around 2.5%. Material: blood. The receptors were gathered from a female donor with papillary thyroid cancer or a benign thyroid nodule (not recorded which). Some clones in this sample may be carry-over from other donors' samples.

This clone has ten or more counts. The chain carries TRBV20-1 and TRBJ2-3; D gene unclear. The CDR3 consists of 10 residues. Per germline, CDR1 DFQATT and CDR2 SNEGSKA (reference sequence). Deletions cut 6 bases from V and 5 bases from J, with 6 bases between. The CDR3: CSAPLDTQYF. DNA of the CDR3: TGCAGTGCCCCCTTAGATACGCAGTATTTT.

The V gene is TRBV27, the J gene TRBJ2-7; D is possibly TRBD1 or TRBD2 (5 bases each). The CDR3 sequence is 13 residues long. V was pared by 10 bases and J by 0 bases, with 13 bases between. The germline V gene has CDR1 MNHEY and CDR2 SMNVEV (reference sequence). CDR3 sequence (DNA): TGTGCCAACTTCCGGGACCCCTCCTACGAGCAGTACTTC. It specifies CANFRDPSYEQYF.

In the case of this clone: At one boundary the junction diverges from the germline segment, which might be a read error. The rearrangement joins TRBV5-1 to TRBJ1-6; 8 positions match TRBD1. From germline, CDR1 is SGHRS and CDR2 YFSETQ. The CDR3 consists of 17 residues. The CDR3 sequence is CARWTGCESSYNSPLHF. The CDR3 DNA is TGTGCCAGGTGGACAGGGTGTGAAAGCTCCTATAATTCACCCCTCCACTTT.

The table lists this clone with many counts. The CDR3 sequence: CASSQFTSGGLTTDTQYF. CDR3 bases: TGCGCCAGCAGCCAATTCACCTCGGGAGGATTAACCACAGATACGCAGTATTTT. The rearrangement uses TRBV4-1 and TRBJ2-3; TRBD2 agrees at 7 bases. V dropped 2 bases and J dropped 2; count of bases not matched to a gene: 13. In germline, CDR1 is MGHRA, CDR2 YSYEKL. This CDR3 is built from 18 residues.

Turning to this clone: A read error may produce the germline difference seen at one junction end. CDR3 coding DNA: TGTGCCAGCTCACCATCGCTCGGCACAGACGACTTAAGCTATGCCTACACCTTC. It yields the protein CASSPSLGTDDLSYAYTF. The rearrangement joins TRBV18 to TRBJ1-2, with D uncertain. Germline V gene sequence: CDR1 KGHSH, CDR2 LQKENI. The CDR3 has 18 residues.

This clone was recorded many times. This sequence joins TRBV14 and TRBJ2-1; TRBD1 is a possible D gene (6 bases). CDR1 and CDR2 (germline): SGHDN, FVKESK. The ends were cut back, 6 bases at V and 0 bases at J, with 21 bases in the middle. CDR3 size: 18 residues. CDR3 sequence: CASRPGTPLTSSYNEQFF. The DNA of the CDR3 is TGTGCCAGCAGACCGGGGACACCATTAACGAGCTCCTACAATGAGCAGTTCTTC.

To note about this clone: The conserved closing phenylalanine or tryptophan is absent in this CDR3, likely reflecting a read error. The CDR3 bases are TGTGCCAGCAGAGGGCAGACAGGGATGATGGATGAAAAACTGTTTATT. It encodes CASRGQTGMMDEKLFI. J is TRBJ1-4 and V is TRBV6-1; 7 bases are shared with TRBD1. Trimming removed 6 bases from V and 6 bases from J; junction bases left unmatched: 13. Germline CDR1 reads MNHNS; CDR2 reads SASEGT. The CDR3 covers 16 residues.

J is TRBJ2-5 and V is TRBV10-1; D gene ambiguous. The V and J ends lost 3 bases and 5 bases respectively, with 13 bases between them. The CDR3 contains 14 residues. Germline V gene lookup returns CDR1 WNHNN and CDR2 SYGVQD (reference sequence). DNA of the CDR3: TGCGCCAGCAGTGACCGAGACGTACGGGAGACCCAGTACTTC. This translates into CASSDRDVRETQYF.

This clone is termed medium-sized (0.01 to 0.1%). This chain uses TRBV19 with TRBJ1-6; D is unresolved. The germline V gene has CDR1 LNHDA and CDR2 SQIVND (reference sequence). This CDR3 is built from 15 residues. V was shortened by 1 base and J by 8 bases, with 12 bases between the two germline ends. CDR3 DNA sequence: TGTGCCAGTAGTATAGCGATCGGCAGGTATTCACCCCTCCACTTT. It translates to CASSIAIGRYSPLHF. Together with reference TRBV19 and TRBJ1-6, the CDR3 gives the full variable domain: DGGITQSPKYLFRKEGQNVTLSCEQNLNHDAMYWYRQDPGQGLRLIYYSQIVNDFQKGDIAEGYSVSREKKESFPLTVTSAQKNPTAFYLCASSIAIGRYSPLHFGNGTRLTVT.